This T cell receptor beta chain was sequenced in a study of blood T cell repertoires in COVID-19. Study as a whole: Italy, Spain and the United States were the sources of the convalescent and acute COVID-19 samples.

This clone was recorded a few times. V was trimmed by 3 bases and J by 3 bases, leaving 15 bases between them. Germline V lookup: CDR1 LNHDA, CDR2 SQIVND (reference sequence). The CDR3 contains 16 residues. TCRdb keeps only in-frame clones here, not all; method: immunoSEQ multiplex PCR. The table lists fewer than 200,000 clones, around 84% of them singletons. Source material: peripheral blood. The chain has TRBV19 and TRBJ1-5, with TRBD1 as a possible D gene (6 bases). This clonotype was sampled from a woman aged 50 to 65 with COVID-19, enrolled during active disease. Here the CDR3 reads CASSMGAQGVNQPQHF. The CDR3 nucleotides read TGTGCCAGTAGTATGGGGGCGCAGGGAGTCAATCAGCCCCAGCATTTT.